This TCR beta chain was captured by sequencing in a study of early T cells in non-severe SARS-CoV-2 infection. Study as a whole: Alpha and beta chains were unpaired, from unsorted whole-blood bulk RNA. Whole-study results and caveats: VDJdb matching skewed toward anti-spike CD8 responses, missing private and CD4 specificities.

This clonotype was detected ten times or more. Its target is not known. As part of library construction, unique molecular identifiers were attached to individual cDNA molecules. TCRdb used MiXCR to reprocess the 5' RACE reads, holding one entry per CDR3 protein. The table records 70,000 to 75,000 distinct CDR3 sequences, 10% to 15% of them present only once. V lost 1 base to trimming and J lost 6 bases; unmatched junction nucleotides: 9. CDR1 is SQVTM, CDR2 ANQGSEA, per germline. The CDR3 extends over 14 amino acids. Sample: whole blood. This TCR came from an adult who was a healthcare worker with PCR-confirmed SARS-CoV-2 infection or an uninfected control (not recorded which). The J gene is TRBJ2-7, the V gene TRBV29-1; 7 bases agree with TRBD2. This chain's CDR3 is CSVEVVIGGGEQYF. For the CDR3, the DNA is TGCAGCGTTGAAGTGGTAATAGGCGGGGGCGAGCAGTACTTC.